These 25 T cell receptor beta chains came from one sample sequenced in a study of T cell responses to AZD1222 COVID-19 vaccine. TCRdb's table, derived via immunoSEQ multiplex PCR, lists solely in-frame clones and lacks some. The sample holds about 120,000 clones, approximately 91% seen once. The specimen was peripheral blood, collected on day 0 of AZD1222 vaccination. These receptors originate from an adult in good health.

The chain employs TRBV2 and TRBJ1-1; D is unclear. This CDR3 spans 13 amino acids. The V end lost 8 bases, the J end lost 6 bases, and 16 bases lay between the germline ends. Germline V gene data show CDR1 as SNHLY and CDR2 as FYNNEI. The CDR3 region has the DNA TGTGCCAGCCAGCCGGCAGGCTACGCTGAAGCTTTCTTT. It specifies CASQPAGYAEAFF.

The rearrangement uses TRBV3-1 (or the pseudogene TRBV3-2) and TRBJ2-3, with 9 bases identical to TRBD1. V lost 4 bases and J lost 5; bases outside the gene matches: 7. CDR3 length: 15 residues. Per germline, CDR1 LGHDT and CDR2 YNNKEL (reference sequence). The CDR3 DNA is TGTGCCAGCAGCCCTAACAGGGGGCGAGGAGATACGCAGTATTTT. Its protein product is CASSPNRGRGDTQYF.

CDR3 DNA sequence: TGTGCCAGCAGCCTACAGATTGGCTCTGGGGCCAACGTCCTGACTTTC. Protein sequence: CASSLQIGSGANVLTF. The chain links TRBV7-3 to TRBJ2-6; unclear D gene. The V gene's germline CDR1 is SGHTA and CDR2 FQGTGA. The CDR3 is 16 amino acids. V lost 5 bases and J lost 0, with 11 bases in between.

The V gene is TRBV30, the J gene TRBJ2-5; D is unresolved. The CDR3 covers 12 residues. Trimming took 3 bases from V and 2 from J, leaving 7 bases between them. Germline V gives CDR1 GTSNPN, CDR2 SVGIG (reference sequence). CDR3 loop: CAWRKTQETQYF. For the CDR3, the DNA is TGTGCCTGGAGGAAGACTCAAGAGACCCAGTACTTC.

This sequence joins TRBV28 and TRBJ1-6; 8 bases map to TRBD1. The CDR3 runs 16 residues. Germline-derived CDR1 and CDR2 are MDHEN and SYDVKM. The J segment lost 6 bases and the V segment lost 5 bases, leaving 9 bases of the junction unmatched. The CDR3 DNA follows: TGTGCCAGCAGTCTCCCTCAGGGACAGGTTAATTCACCCCTCCACTTT. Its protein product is CASSLPQGQVNSPLHF.

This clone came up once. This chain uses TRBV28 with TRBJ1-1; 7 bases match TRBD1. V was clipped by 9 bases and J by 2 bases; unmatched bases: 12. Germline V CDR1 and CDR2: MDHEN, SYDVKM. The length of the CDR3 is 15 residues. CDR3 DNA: TGTGCCAGTGGGCCCCACAGGGGCCAAAACACTGAAGCTTTCTTT. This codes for CASGPHRGQNTEAFF. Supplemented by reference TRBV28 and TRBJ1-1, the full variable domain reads DVKVTQSSRYLVKRTGEKVFLECVQDMDHENMFWYRQDPGLGLRLIYFSYDVKMKEKGDIPEGYSVSREKKERFSLILESASTNQTSMYLCASGPHRGQNTEAFFGQGTRLTVV.

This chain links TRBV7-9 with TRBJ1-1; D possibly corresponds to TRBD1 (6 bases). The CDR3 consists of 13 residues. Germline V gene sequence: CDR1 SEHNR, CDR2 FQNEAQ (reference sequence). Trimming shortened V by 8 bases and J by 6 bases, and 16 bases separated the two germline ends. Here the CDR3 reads CASSRAGGAEAFF. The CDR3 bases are TGTGCCAGCTCCCGGGCCGGGGGCGCTGAAGCTTTCTTT.

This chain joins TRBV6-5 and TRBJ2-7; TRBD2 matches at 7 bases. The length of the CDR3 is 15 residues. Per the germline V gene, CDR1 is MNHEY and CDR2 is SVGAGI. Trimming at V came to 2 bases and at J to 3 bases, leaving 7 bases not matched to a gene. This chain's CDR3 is CASSYKWEGRYEQYF. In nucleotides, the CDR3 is TGTGCCAGCAGTTACAAGTGGGAGGGCCGCTACGAGCAGTACTTC.

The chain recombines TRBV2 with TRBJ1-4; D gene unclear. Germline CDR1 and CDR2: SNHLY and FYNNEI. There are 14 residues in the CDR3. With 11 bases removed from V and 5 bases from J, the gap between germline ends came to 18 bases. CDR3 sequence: CAGAQVRRNEKLFF. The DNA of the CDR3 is TGTGCCGGAGCGCAGGTCAGGCGAAATGAAAAACTGTTTTTT.

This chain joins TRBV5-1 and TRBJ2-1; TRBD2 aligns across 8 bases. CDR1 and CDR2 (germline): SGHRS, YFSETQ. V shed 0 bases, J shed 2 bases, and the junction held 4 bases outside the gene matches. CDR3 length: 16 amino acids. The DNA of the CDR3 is TGCGCCAGCAGCTTGGTGGGCGGGAGGACCTACAATGAGCAGTTCTTC. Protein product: CASSLVGGRTYNEQFF. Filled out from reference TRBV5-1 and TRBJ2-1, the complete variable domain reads KAGVTQTPRYLIKTRGQQVTLSCSPISGHRSVSWYQQTPGQGLQFLFEYFSETQRNKGNFPGRFSGRQFSNSRSEMNVSTLELGDSALYLCASSLVGGRTYNEQFFGPGTRLTVL.

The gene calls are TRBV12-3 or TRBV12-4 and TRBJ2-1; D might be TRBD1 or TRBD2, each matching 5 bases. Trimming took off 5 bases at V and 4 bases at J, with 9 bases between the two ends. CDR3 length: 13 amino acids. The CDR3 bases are TGTGCCAGCAGTGGGGGAGCTTACAATGAGCAGTTCTTC. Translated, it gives CASSGGAYNEQFF.

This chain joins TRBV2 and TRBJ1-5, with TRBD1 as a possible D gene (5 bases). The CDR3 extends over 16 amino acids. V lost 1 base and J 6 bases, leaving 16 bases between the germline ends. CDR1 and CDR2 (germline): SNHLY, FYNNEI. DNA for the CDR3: TGTGCCAGCAGTGAAGGGGGCAGGAGGGGAAGTCAGCCCCAGCATTTT. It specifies CASSEGGRRGSQPQHF.

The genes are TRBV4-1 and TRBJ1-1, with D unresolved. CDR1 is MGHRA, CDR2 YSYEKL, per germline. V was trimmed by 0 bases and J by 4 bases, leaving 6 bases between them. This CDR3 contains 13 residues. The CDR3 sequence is CASSQDRITEAFF. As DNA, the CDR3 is TGCGCCAGCAGCCAAGATCGGATCACTGAAGCTTTCTTT.

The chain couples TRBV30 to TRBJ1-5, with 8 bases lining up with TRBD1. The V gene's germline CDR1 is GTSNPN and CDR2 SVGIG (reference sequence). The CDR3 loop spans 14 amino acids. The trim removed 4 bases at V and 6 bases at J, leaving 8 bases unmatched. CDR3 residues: CAWTQGAAGQPQHF. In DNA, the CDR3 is TGTGCCTGGACCCAGGGGGCCGCCGGTCAGCCCCAGCATTTT.

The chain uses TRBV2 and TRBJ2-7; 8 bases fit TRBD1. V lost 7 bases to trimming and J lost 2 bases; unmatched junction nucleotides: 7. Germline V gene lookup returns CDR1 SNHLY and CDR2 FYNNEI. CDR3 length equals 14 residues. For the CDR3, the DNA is TGTGCCAGCACCCGCGGACAGGGCCCCTACGAGCAGTACTTC. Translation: CASTRGQGPYEQYF.

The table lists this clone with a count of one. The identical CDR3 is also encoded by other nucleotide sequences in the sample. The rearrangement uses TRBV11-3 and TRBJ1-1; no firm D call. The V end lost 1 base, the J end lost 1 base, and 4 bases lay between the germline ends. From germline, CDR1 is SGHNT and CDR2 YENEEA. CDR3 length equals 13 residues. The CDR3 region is CASSLAANTEAFF. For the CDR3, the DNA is TGTGCCAGCAGCTTAGCAGCGAACACTGAAGCTTTCTTT.

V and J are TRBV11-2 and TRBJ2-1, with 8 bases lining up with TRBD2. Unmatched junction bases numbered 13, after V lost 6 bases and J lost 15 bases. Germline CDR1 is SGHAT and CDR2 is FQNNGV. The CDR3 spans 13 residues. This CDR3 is CASSRIGGLGGFF. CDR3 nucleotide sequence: TGTGCCAGCAGTAGGATAGGGGGACTAGGCGGGTTCTTC.

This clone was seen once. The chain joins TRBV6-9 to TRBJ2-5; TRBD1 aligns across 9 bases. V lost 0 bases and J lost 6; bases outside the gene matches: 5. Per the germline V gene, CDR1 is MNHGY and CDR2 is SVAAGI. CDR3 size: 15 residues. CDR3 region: CASSYSDRGKKTQYF. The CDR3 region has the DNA TGTGCCAGCAGTTATTCGGACAGGGGCAAGAAGACCCAGTACTTC.

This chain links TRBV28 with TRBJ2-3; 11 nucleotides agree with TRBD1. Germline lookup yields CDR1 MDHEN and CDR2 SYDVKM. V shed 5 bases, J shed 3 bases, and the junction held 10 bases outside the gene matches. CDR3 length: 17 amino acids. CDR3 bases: TGTGCCAGCAGTCCCAACAGCGGACAGGGGGCAACAGATACGCAGTATTTT. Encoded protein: CASSPNSGQGATDTQYF.

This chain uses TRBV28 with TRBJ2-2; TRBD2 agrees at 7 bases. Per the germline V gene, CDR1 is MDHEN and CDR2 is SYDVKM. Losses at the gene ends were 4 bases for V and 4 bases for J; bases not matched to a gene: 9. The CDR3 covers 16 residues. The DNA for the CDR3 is TGTGCCAGCAGTTCCCCCAGCGGGATGGGCACCGGGGAGCTGTTTTTT. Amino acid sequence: CASSSPSGMGTGELFF.

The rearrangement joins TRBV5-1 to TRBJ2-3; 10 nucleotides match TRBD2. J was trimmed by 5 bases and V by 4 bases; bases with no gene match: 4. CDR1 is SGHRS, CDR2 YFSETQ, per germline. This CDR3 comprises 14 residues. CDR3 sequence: CASSIGTSVDTQYF. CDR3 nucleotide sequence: TGCGCCAGCAGCATCGGGACTAGCGTAGATACGCAGTATTTT. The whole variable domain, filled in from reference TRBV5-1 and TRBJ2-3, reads KAGVTQTPRYLIKTRGQQVTLSCSPISGHRSVSWYQQTPGQGLQFLFEYFSETQRNKGNFPGRFSGRQFSNSRSEMNVSTLELGDSALYLCASSIGTSVDTQYFGPGTRLTVL.

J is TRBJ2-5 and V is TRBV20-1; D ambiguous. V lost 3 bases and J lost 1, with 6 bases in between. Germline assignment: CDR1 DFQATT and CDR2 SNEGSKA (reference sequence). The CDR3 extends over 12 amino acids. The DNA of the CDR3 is TGCAGTGCTAGTAACGGCCAAGAGACCCAGTACTTC. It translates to CSASNGQETQYF.

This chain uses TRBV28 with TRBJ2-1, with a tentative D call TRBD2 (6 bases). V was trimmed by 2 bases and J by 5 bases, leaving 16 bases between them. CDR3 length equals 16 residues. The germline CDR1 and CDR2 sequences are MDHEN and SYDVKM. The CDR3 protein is CASSLVRGTKNNEQFF. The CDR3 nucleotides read TGTGCCAGCAGTTTAGTCCGGGGGACCAAGAACAATGAGCAGTTCTTC.

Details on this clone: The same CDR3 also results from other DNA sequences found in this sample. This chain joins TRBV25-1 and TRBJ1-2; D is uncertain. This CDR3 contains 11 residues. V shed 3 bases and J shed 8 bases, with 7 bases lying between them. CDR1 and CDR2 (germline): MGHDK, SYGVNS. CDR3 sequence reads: CASSEAGGYTF. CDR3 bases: TGTGCCAGCAGTGAGGCGGGGGGCTACACCTTC.

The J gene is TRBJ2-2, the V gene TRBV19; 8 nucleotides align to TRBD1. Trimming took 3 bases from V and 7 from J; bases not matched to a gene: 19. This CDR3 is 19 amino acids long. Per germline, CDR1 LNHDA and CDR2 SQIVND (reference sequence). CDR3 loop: CASSILSSHGTGTGGELFF. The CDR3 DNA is TGTGCCAGTAGTATCCTTTCGTCACACGGGACAGGAACCGGCGGGGAGCTGTTTTTT.